This T cell receptor beta chain was sequenced for a study of control samples from healthy donors and cancer patients. The protocol was immunoSEQ multiplex PCR, while the TCRdb copy is restricted to in-frame clones and leaves out a portion. The sample has some 120,000 clones; approximately 90% are singletons. The CDR3 length is 17 residues. V lost 6 bases and J lost 5, with 23 bases in between. CDR1 SEHNR and CDR2 FQNEAQ come from the germline V gene (reference sequence). The rearrangement links TRBV7-9 to TRBJ2-1; possible D gene TRBD2, 6 bases. Sequenced sample: blood. The sequence was obtained from a young man in good health. The CDR3 is CASRPTLGKAGNNEQFF. The DNA of the CDR3 is TGTGCCAGCAGACCAACGCTCGGGAAAGCGGGCAACAATGAGCAGTTCTTC.